This T cell receptor beta chain was recorded in a study of T-cell reconstitution after alpha-beta-depleted transplantation in children. As it was prepared, the TCRbeta library received unique molecular identifiers. TCRdb reprocessed the PCR reads with MiXCR, giving one entry per CDR3 protein. The repertoire consists of around 130,000 distinct CDR3 sequences, with roughly 10% occurring once and the leading ten covering approximately 25%. Trimming cost V 4 bases and J 7 bases; bases outside gene matches: 20. The CDR3 length is 20 residues. Only a few counts were recorded for this clonotype. The sequence derives from a girl under three years old who had a stem cell transplant for combined immunodeficiency, so the T cells may come from the graft donor. This specimen was PBMCs, mostly from graft donor cells, taken 180 days after TCRalphabeta/CD19-depleted stem cell transplant. This chain links TRBV23-1 with TRBJ2-7; 15 nucleotides match TRBD2. TRBV23-1 qualifies as an ORF whose function is uncertain. The CDR3 nucleotides read TGCGCCAGCAGTCCCCATCAGGGGTCAGGACTAGCGGGAGGGCCCCGGGAGCAGTACTTC. It is translated as CASSPHQGSGLAGGPREQYF.